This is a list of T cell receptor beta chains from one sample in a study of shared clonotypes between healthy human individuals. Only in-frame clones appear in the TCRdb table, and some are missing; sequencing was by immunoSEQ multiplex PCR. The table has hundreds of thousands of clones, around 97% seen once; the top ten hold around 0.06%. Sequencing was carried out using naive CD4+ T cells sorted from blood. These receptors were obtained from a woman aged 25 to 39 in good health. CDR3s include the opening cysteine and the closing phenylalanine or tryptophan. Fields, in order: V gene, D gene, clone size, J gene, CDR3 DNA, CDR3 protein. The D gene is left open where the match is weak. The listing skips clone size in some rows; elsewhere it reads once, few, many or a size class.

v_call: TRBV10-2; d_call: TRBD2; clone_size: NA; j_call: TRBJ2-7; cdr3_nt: TGCGCCAGCAGTGAGTCGATGGCGGGAGGGCTAGAGCAGTACTTC; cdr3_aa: CASSESMAGGLEQYF
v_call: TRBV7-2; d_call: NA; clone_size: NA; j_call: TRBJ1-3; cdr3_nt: TGTGCCAGCAGCTTAGCGTTTCGGTTGCCCTCTGGAAACACCATATATTTT; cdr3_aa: CASSLAFRLPSGNTIYF
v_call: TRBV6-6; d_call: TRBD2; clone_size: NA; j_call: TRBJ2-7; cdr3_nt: TGTGCCAGCAGTCAAACTAGCGGGCTTTACGAGCAGTACTTC; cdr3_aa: CASSQTSGLYEQYF
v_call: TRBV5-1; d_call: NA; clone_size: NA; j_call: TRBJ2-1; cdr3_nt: TGCGCCAGCAGTACCGGTACAGCTAGCGATGAGCAGTTCTTC; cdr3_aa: CASSTGTASDEQFF
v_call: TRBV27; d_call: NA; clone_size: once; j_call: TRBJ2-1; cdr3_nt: TGTGCCAGCACCCCTCCGGGGGCGGCCTACAATGAGCAGTTCTTC; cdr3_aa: CASTPPGAAYNEQFF
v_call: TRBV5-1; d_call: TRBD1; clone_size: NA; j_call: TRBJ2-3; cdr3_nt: TGCGCCAGCAGCTTACAGGGGTCAGATACGCAGTATTTT; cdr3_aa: CASSLQGSDTQYF
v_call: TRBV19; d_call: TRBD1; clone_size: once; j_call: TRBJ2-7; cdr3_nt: TGTGCCAGTAGTACCGGACAGGGGGCAGTATACGAGCAGTACTTC; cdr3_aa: CASSTGQGAVYEQYF
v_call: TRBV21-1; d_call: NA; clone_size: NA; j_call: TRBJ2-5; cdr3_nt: TGTGCCAGCAGCAAAGCGCTAGGAGACAGCCAAGAGACCCAGTACTTC; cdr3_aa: CASSKALGDSQETQYF
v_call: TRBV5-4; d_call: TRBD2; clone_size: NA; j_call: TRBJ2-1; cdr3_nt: TGTGCCAGCAGTTTGACTAGCGGGAGGGCAGGGGAGCAGTTCTTC; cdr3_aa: CASSLTSGRAGEQFF
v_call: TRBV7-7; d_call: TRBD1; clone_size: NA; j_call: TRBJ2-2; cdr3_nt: TGTGCCAGCAGCTTAGGCTCCGGGACAGGGGGAACCGGGGAGCTGTTTTTT; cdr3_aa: CASSLGSGTGGTGELFF
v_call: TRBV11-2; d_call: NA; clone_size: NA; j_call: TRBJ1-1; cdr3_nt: TGTGCCAGCAGCGTAGGGGTGAACACTGAAGCTTTCTTT; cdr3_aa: CASSVGVNTEAFF
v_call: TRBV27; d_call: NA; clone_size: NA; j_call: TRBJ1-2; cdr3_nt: TGTGCCAGCAGTTTATCAGGGCAGGGGAACTATGGCTACACCTTC; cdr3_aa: CASSLSGQGNYGYTF
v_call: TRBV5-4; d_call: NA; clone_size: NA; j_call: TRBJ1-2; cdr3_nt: TGTGCCAGCAGAAAGACAGCAACCTATGGCTACACCTTC; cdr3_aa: CASRKTATYGYTF
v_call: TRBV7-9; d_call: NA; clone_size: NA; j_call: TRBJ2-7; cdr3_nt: TGTGCCAGCAGCTTAGGGGGATTCTCCTACGAGCAGTACTTC; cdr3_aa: CASSLGGFSYEQYF
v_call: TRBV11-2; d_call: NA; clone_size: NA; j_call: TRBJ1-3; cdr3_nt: TGTGCCAGCAGCTCCACCGTTTCGGTACTCTCTGGAAACACCATATATTTT; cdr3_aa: CASSSTVSVLSGNTIYF
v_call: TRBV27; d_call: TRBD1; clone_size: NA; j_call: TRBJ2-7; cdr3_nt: TGTGCCAGCAGGGGCAGGGGGCACGAGCAGTACTTC; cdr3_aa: CASRGRGHEQYF
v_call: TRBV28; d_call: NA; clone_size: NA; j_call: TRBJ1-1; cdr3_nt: TGTGCCAGCAGCGCAATGAACACTGAAGCTTTCTTT; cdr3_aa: CASSAMNTEAFF
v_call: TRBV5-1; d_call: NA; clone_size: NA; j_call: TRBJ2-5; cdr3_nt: TGCGCCAGCAGCTTGATCACAGCAGAAGAGACCCAGTACTTC; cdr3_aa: CASSLITAEETQYF
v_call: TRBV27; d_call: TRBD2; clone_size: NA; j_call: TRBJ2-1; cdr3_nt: TGTGCCAGCAGTCCCTCCCCCGGGGTAGCGGGAGGAGTCAATGAGCAGTTCTTC; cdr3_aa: CASSPSPGVAGGVNEQFF
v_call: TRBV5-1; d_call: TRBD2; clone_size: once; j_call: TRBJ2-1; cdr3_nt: TGCGCCAGCAGCTCTAACGGCGGGAGGACGTACAATGAGCAGTTCTTC; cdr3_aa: CASSSNGGRTYNEQFF
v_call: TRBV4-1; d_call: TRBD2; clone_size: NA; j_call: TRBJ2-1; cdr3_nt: TGCGCCAGCAGCCAAGGAAAACGGACTAGCGGTTACAATGAGCAGTTCTTC; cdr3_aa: CASSQGKRTSGYNEQFF
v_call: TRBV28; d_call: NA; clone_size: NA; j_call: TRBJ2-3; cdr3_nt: TGTGCCAGCAGCCCAGGGCCGGCGGACAAAAGCTTT; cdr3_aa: CASSPGPADKSF
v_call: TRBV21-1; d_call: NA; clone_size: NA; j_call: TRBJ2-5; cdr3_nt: TGTGCCAGCAGCAAGGACCGGACCAAGGGCGCTCAAGAGACCCAGTACTTC; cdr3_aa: CASSKDRTKGAQETQYF
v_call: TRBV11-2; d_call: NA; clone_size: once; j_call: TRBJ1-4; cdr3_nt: TGTGCCAGCAGCTTGAGAGTATGGGCAACTAATGAAAAACTGTTTTTT; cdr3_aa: CASSLRVWATNEKLFF
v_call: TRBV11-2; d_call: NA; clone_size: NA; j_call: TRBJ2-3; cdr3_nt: TGTGCCAGCAGCTTAGAATACTTGGGGACCCTCACAGATACGCAGTATTTT; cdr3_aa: CASSLEYLGTLTDTQYF
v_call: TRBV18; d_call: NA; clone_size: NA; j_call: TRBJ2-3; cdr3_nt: TGTGCCAGCTCACCGGGAAACACAGATACGCAGTATTTT; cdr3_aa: CASSPGNTDTQYF
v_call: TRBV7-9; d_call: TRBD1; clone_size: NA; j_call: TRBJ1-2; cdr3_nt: TGTGCCAGCAGCTTAGAGGGGACAGGGTTTGTAGGTGGCTACACCTTC; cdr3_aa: CASSLEGTGFVGGYTF
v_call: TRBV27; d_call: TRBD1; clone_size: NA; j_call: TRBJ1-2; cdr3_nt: TGTGCCAGCAGCACAAACAGGGGTAACTATGGCTACACCTTC; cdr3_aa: CASSTNRGNYGYTF
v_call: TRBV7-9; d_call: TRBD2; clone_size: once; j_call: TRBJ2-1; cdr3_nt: TGTGCCAGCAGTCATTCTAGCGGCGGCTCCTACAATGAGCAGTTCTTC; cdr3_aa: CASSHSSGGSYNEQFF
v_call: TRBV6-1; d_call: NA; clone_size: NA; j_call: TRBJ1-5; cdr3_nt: TGTGCCAGCGAGAGAAAGGGGCCTAGCAATCAGCCCCAGCATTTT; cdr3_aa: CASERKGPSNQPQHF
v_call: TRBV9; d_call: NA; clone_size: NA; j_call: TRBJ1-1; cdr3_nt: TGTGCCAGCAGCGTACGGAGGAACACTGAAGCTTTCTTT; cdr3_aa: CASSVRRNTEAFF
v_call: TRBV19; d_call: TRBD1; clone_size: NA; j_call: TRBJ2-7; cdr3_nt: TGTGCCAGTACCTCCGGGACAGGGACATACGAGCAGTACTTC; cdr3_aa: CASTSGTGTYEQYF
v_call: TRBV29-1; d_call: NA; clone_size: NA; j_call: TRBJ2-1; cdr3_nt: TGCAGCGTTGACAGGGGCCAGGCCTACAATGAGCAGTTCTTC; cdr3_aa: CSVDRGQAYNEQFF
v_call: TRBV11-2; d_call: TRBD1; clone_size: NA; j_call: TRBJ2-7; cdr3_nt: TGTGCCAGCAGCAAACTACAGGGGTACGAGCAGTACTTC; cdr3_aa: CASSKLQGYEQYF
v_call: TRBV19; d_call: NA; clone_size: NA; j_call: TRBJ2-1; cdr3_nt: TGTGCCAGTAGGCAGGGTCCTACCTACAATGAGCAGTTCTTC; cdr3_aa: CASRQGPTYNEQFF
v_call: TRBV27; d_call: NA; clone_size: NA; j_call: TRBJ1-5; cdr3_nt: TGTGCCAGCAGTTTAGGTGTGGGCCTCAATCAGCCCCAGCATTTT; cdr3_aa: CASSLGVGLNQPQHF
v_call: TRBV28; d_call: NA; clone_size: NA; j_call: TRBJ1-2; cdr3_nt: TGTGCCAGCAGAGAGCCCGAGGGGGTCGCGCACTATGGCTACACCTTC; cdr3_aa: CASREPEGVAHYGYTF
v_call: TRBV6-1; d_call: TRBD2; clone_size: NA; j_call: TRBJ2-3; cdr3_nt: TGTGCCAGCAGTGAAACCCCACTAGCGGGAACTAGCACAGATACGCAGTATTTT; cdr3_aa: CASSETPLAGTSTDTQYF
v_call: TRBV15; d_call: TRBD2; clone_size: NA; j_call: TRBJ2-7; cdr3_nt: TGTGCCACCAGCGAGGGACTAGCGGGAGCCTACGAGCAGTACTTC; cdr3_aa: CATSEGLAGAYEQYF
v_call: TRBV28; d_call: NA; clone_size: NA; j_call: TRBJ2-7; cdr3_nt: TGTGCCAGCAGTAATCCCCAGGTTTTGCCACCATACGAGCAGTACTTC; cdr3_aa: CASSNPQVLPPYEQYF
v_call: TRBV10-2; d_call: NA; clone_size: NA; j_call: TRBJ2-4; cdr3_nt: TGCGCCAGCAGTGAACTTTTTAGGGGCAACATTCAGTACTTC; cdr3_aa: CASSELFRGNIQYF
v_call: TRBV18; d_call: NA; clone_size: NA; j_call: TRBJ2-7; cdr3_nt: TGTGCCAGCTCACCACGATCAGCCTACGAGCAGTACTTC; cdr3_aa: CASSPRSAYEQYF
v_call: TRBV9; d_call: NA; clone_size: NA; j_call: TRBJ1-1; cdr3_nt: TGTGCCAGCACCCCTTTTGGGGGGAACACTGAAGCTTTCTTT; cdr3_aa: CASTPFGGNTEAFF
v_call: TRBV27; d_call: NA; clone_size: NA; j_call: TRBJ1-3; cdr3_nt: TGTGCCAGCAGGGCAGGCTCCGGAAACACCATATATTTT; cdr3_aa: CASRAGSGNTIYF
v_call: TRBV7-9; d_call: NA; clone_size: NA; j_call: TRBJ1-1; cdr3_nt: TGTGCCAGCAGCTTGGCCTTCGACACTGAAGCTTTCTTT; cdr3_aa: CASSLAFDTEAFF